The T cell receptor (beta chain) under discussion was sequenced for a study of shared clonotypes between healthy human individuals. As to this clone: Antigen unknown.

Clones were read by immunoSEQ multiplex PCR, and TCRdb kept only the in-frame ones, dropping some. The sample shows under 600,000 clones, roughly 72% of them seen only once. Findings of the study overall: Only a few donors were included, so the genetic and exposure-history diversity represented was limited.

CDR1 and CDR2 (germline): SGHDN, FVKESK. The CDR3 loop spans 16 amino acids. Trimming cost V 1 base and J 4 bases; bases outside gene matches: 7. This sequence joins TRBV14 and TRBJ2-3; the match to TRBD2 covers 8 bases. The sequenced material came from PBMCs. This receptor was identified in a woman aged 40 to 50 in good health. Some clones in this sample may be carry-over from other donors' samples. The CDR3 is CASSQGSGGLADTQYF. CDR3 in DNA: TGTGCCAGCAGCCAAGGCAGCGGGGGCTTGGCAGATACGCAGTATTTT. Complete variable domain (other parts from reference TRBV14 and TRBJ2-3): EAGVTQFPSHSVIEKGQTVTLRCDPISGHDNLYWYRRVMGKEIKFLLHFVKESKQDESGMPNNRFLAERTGGTYSTLKVQPAELEDSGVYFCASSQGSGGLADTQYFGPGTRLTVL.